This entry features one TCR beta chain sequence. As yet, its antigen is unknown. The sample comes from a study of shared clonotypes between healthy human individuals. Overall study context: Plates per donor: three CD4 naive, three CD4 memory, two CD8 naive, one CD8 memory.

CDR3 length: 13 residues. Germline V lookup: CDR1 ENHRY, CDR2 SYGVKD. V was pared by 4 bases and J by 4 bases, with 1 base of the junction left unmatched. Deep-level settings were used for running the assay. The table came from immunoSEQ multiplex PCR; TCRdb's copy has only in-frame clones and leaves some out. The data hold roughly 2,500,000 clones, with approximately 94% observed a single time. Study-wide results and caveats: Clonotype sharing across a handful of donors was observed for around 4.8% of naive CD4 clonotypes. Exclusively blood specimens were collected; tissue repertoires likely differ.

The receptor was derived from a man younger than 35 in good health. Some clones in this sample may be carry-over from other donors' samples. The rearrangement joins TRBV10-3 to TRBJ2-5; 9 bases line up with TRBD2. Sample: naive CD4+ T cells from PBMCs. Indicated subset: CD45RA+ positively selected. This chain's CDR3 is CAISATSGETQYF. CDR3 nucleotide sequence: TGTGCCATCAGTGCGACTAGCGGAGAGACCCAGTACTTC.